This T cell receptor beta chain was identified in a study of OX40 agonist ivuxolimab in advanced cancers. Study-wide context: Ivuxolimab, an antibody acting as an agonist of OX40 (CD134), was used to treat patients. From roughly 20 to 85 years was the age range, with a mean of 60 years, and nearly 85% were male. In three patients, partial responses were observed, one with hepatocellular carcinoma and two with cutaneous melanoma. Regarding the study as a whole: The mean number of expanded clones was higher in CD8+ T cells than in CD4+.

Produced via immunoSEQ multiplex PCR; TCRdb's table is partial and in-frame only. Of about 66,000 clones listed, roughly 80% are singletons. Germline V gene data show CDR1 as SGHRS and CDR2 as YFSETQ. V was cut by 4 bases and J by 5 bases, with 12 bases left in between. CDR3 length: 13 residues. As to this clone: Its antigen is currently unknown.

Sample: CD4+ or CD8+ T cells sorted from blood, taken in a trial of the OX40 agonist ivuxolimab. The chain recombines TRBV5-1 with TRBJ1-1; a possible D gene is TRBD1 (5 bases). This TCR came from an adult with an advanced solid tumor such as melanoma, head and neck, liver or kidney cancer. The CDR3: CASSKGTATEAFF. DNA of the CDR3: TGCGCCAGCAGCAAAGGGACCGCTACTGAAGCTTTCTTT.